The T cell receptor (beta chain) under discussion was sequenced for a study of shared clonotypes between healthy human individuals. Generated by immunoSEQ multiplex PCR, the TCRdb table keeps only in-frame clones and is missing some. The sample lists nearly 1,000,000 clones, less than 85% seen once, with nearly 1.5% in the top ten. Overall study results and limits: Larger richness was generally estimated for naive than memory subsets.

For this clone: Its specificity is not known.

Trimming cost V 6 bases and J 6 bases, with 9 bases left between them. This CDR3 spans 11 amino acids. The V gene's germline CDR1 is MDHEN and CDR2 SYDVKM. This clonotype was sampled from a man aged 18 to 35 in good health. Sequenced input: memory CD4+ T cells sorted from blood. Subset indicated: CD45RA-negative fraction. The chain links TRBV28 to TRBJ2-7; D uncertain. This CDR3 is CASRDRLEQYF. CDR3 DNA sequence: TGTGCCAGCAGGGACCGCCTCGAGCAGTACTTC.